This is a list of T cell receptor beta chains from one sample in a study of blood T cell repertoires in COVID-19. The repertoire was sequenced with immunoSEQ multiplex PCR; TCRdb's copy has only in-frame clones and lacks some. The table records 150,000 to 200,000 clones, approximately 80% of them present only once. The sample comprised peripheral blood. Receptor source: a human donor in a cohort sampled during active COVID-19. CDR3s include the opening cysteine and the closing phenylalanine or tryptophan. Fields, in order: clone size, D gene, J gene, V gene, CDR3 protein, CDR3 DNA. D genes are given only for firm matches. Size values are once, few and many counts, or a class for expanded clones, and some rows have none.

>-|-|TRBJ2-6|TRBV12-5
CASGLAQTSSGANVLTF
TGTGCTAGTGGTTTGGCGCAAACTAGCTCTGGGGCCAACGTCCTGACTTTC
>-|-|TRBJ1-2|TRBV9
CASSLGTSYGYTF
TGTGCCAGCAGCCTAGGGACATCCTATGGCTACACCTTC
>-|-|TRBJ2-1|TRBV6-6
CASTLGLTVYNEQFF
TGTGCCAGCACCCTCGGGCTGACAGTTTACAATGAGCAGTTCTTC
>-|TRBD1|TRBJ2-3|TRBV10-2
CASSESFGQGTDTQYF
TGCGCCAGCAGTGAGTCATTTGGACAGGGGACAGATACGCAGTATTTT
>-|-|TRBJ1-2|TRBV3-1/TRBV3-2
CASSQSQGGVGYYGYTF
TGTGCCAGCAGCCAATCACAGGGCGGTGTTGGGTACTATGGCTACACCTTC
>once|TRBD2|TRBJ2-1|TRBV3-1/TRBV3-2
CASSQGRKRGVMDEQFF
TGTGCCAGCAGCCAGGGAAGGAAGCGGGGGGTTATGGATGAGCAGTTCTTC
>-|TRBD2|TRBJ2-7|TRBV7-6
CASSLAVGGSEQYF
TGTGCCAGCAGCTTAGCGGTGGGAGGGTCCGAGCAGTACTTC
>-|-|TRBJ1-1|TRBV5-1
CASSPFGGANEAFF
TGCGCCAGCAGCCCCTTTGGGGGGGCGAATGAAGCTTTCTTT
>-|-|TRBJ1-2|TRBV12-3/TRBV12-4
CASSFGRTGGYTF
TGTGCCAGCAGTTTCGGGAGGACTGGTGGCTACACCTTC
>-|-|TRBJ2-5|TRBV3-1/TRBV3-2
CASSPVEGDLDQETQYF
TGTGCCAGCAGCCCCGTCGAGGGCGACTTAGACCAAGAGACCCAGTACTTC
>-|-|TRBJ1-6|TRBV11-2
CASSVGAGTSNSPLHF
TGTGCCAGCAGCGTAGGAGCCGGGACTAGTAATTCACCCCTCCACTTT
>-|TRBD1|TRBJ2-3|TRBV2
CASSPPDRGEDTQYF
TGTGCCAGCAGTCCCCCGGACAGGGGGGAGGATACGCAGTATTTT
>-|TRBD1|TRBJ2-7|TRBV5-1
CASSAQGGSYEQYF
TGCGCCAGCAGCGCACAGGGGGGTAGCTACGAGCAGTACTTC
>-|-|TRBJ1-3|TRBV6-5
CASSYYRGNTIYF
TGTGCCAGCAGTTACTACAGGGGAAACACCATATATTTT
>once|TRBD2|TRBJ2-7|TRBV19
CASSKERGRTYEQYF
TGTGCCAGTAGCAAAGAGCGGGGGAGGACCTACGAGCAGTACTTC
>-|-|TRBJ1-2|TRBV19
CASSMGRNLYGYTF
TGTGCCAGTAGTATGGGCAGAAACCTCTATGGCTACACCTTC
>-|-|TRBJ2-5|TRBV18
CASSPSRAETQYF
TGTGCCAGCTCACCATCTCGCGCGGAGACCCAGTACTTC
>-|-|TRBJ1-3|TRBV3-1/TRBV3-2
CASSQLSGNTIYF
TGTGCCAGCAGCCAACTCTCTGGAAACACCATATATTTT
>-|TRBD1|TRBJ2-3|TRBV6-1
CASSERTGAVADTQYF
TGTGCCAGCAGTGAACGGACAGGGGCAGTCGCAGATACGCAGTATTTT
>-|TRBD1|TRBJ1-1|TRBV19
CASSIFEGADTEAFF
TGTGCCAGTAGTATATTCGAGGGGGCTGACACTGAAGCTTTCTTT
>-|-|TRBJ2-7|TRBV12-3/TRBV12-4
CASSLVVMAEQYF
TGTGCCAGCAGCTTGGTCGTGATGGCCGAGCAGTACTTC
>-|-|TRBJ1-3|TRBV5-1
CASSLAGTASGNTIYF
TGCGCCAGCAGCTTGGCGGGTACCGCCTCTGGAAACACCATATATTTT
>-|TRBD1|TRBJ1-5|TRBV19
CASRWAQGNSNQPQHF
TGTGCCAGTAGATGGGCACAGGGGAATAGCAATCAGCCCCAGCATTTT
>-|-|TRBJ1-2|TRBV18
CASSPPNSGGYGYTF
TGTGCCAGCTCACCACCGAACTCGGGGGGCTATGGCTACACCTTC
>-|TRBD1|TRBJ1-1|TRBV5-1
CASSLGVAGQGAEAFF
TGCGCCAGCAGCTTGGGGGTAGCTGGACAGGGGGCTGAGGCTTTCTTT
>-|-|TRBJ1-5|TRBV4-1
CASSQVYGPNSNQPQHF
TGCGCCAGCAGCCAAGTATACGGTCCTAATAGCAATCAGCCCCAGCATTTT